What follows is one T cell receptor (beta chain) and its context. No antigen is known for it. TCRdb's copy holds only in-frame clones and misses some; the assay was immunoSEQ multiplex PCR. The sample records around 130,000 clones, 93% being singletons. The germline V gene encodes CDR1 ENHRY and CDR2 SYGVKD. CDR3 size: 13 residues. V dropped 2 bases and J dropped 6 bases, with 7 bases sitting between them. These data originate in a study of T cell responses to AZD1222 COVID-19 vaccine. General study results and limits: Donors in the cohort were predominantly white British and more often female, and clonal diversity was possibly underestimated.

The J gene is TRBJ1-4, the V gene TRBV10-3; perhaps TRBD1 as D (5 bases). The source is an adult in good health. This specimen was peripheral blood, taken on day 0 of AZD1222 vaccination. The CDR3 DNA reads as TGTGCCATCAGTGAGGACAGCTATGAAAAACTGTTTTTT. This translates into CAISEDSYEKLFF.